The 4 T cell receptor beta chains below come from one sample, sequenced in a study of cytomegalovirus exposure and HLA in healthy donors. This PCR relied on a set of 60 Vbeta primers and 13 Jbeta primers. Assay: immunoSEQ multiplex PCR; the TCRdb copy retains only in-frame clones and omits some. This table has roughly 99,000 clones, about 85% appearing once. The sequenced sample consisted of PBMCs. Every receptor here comes from a man younger than 45 in good health and CMV-seronegative.

V gene TRBV25-1 combines with J gene TRBJ2-5; 7 positions match TRBD1. The CDR3 has 16 residues. Germline lookup yields CDR1 MGHDK and CDR2 SYGVNS. Trimming at V came to 2 bases and at J to 6 bases, leaving 12 bases not matched to a gene. The CDR3 nucleotides are TGTGCCAGCAGTGAAACCGAACAGGGGCCCTTTAAGACCCAGTACTTC. This codes for CASSETEQGPFKTQYF.

The chain joins TRBV9 to TRBJ1-6; a weak D match, TRBD1 (5 bases). CDR1 SGDLS and CDR2 YYNGEE come from the germline V gene. CDR3 length: 15 residues. V dropped 3 bases and J dropped 7 bases, with 14 bases sitting between them. The CDR3 nucleotides read TGTGCCAGCAGCGACCAGGGTAGTATGAATTCACCCCTCCACTTT. As protein: CASSDQGSMNSPLHF.

The rearrangement uses TRBV7-2 and TRBJ2-7, with 9 bases identical to TRBD1. After removal of 5 bases from V and 2 bases from J, the junction contained 7 bases not matched to a gene. CDR3 length: 15 residues. In germline, CDR1 is SGHTA, CDR2 FQGNSA. This CDR3 is CASSPYGTGTYEQYF. The DNA of the CDR3 is TGTGCCAGCAGCCCTTACGGGACAGGGACCTACGAGCAGTACTTC. The full variable domain, with the rest looked up from reference TRBV7-2 and TRBJ2-7, is GAGVSQSPSNKVTEKGKDVELRCDPISGHTALYWYRQSLGQGLEFLIYFQGNSAPDKSGLPSDRFSAERTGGSVSTLTIQRTQQEDSAVYLCASSPYGTGTYEQYFGPGTRLTVT.

The CDR3 DNA is TGCGCCAGCAGCCATTGGGGACTAGCGGCCTACAATGAGCAGTTCTTC. Translating it yields CASSHWGLAAYNEQFF. The chain combines TRBV4-1 with TRBJ2-1; 11 nucleotides line up with TRBD2. The CDR3 length is 16 residues. Losses at the gene ends were 3 bases for V and 2 bases for J; bases not matched to a gene: 3. Germline V gives CDR1 MGHRA, CDR2 YSYEKL.